This TCR beta chain was observed in a study of robustness of blood B and T cell sequencing. Findings and limits, study-wide: Rarefaction of TCRbeta clonotypes never fully reached a plateau. Shared UMI-sequence pairs were removed from one cross-contaminated TCRbeta library pair.

CDR3 length equals 10 residues. CDR1 is DFQATT and CDR2 is SNEGSKA in the germline V gene (reference sequence). V was shortened by 5 bases and J by 8 bases, with 9 bases between the two germline ends. A 5' template-switch oligo added a universal priming site during cDNA synthesis. Every cDNA molecule received a random 12-nucleotide UMI from the template-switch oligo. TCRdb fed the PCR reads into MiXCR, producing one record per CDR3 protein. This sample yields nearly 1,500 distinct CDR3 sequences, of which roughly two thirds are seen a single time; less than 45% belongs to the top ten. This clonotype was picked up a small number of times. No antigen is known for it. The template for TCR beta quantification was mRNA, not genomic DNA.

The sequenced sample was peripheral blood. The receptor's source is a human donor in good health. V gene TRBV20-1 combines with J gene TRBJ1-2; the D is unclear. CDR3 loop: CSALTAGYTF. As DNA, the CDR3 is TGCAGTGCTCTTACAGCGGGCTACACCTTC.